A single sample gave rise to the 17 T cell receptor beta chains below, sequenced in a study of T cells expressing NK-cell markers. Reanalyzing the 5' RACE reads, TCRdb keeps one entry per CDR3 protein, without DNA. The sample holds 150,000 to 180,000 distinct CDR3 sequences. The specimen was blood T cells: a sorted CD56 or NKG2C T cell subset, CD4+ or CD8+ T cells, or bulk PBMC T cells (not recorded which). The receptors here all came from a woman aged 45-59 years in good health.

The chain couples TRBV15 to TRBJ2-3. Per germline, CDR1 LNHNV and CDR2 YYDKDF (reference sequence). The CDR3 contains 14 residues. The CDR3 sequence: CATSSSEYTDTQYF.

This rearrangement joins TRBV5-6 to TRBJ2-1; TCRdb indicates TRBD2, and absent DNA this call remains unverified. The CDR3 length is 16 residues. Germline V lookup: CDR1 SGHDT, CDR2 YYEEEE. The CDR3 reads CASSSGASPVGWEQFF.

This rearrangement joins TRBV27 to TRBJ1-1; the TRBD1 assignment by TCRdb is unverifiable without DNA. The CDR3 runs to 14 residues. Germline loops: CDR1 MNHEY, CDR2 SMNVEV (reference sequence). The CDR3 region is CASNHQGVFTEAFF.

This chain connects TRBV9 to TRBJ1-1; TCRdb outputs TRBD1, but without DNA this stays unchecked. Germline CDR1 and CDR2: SGDLS and YYNGEE. This CDR3 contains 15 residues. Here the CDR3 reads CASSARQGGGTEAFF.

The chain joins TRBV3-1 to TRBJ2-1; absent DNA, TCRdb's TRBD2 call cannot be checked. The CDR3 contains 15 residues. Germline-derived CDR1 and CDR2 are LGHDT and YNNKEL (reference sequence). The CDR3 region is CASSPGLVGYNEQFF.

The J gene is TRBJ2-1, the V gene TRBV15; TCRdb reports TRBD1, a call that lacks DNA to check it against. Germline CDR1 and CDR2: LNHNV and YYDKDF (reference sequence). The CDR3 length is 15 residues. Here the CDR3 reads CATSDLQGVNNEQFF.

This chain connects TRBV20-1 to TRBJ2-5; the D gene TCRdb calls, TRBD1, cannot be checked with no DNA. Germline CDR1 is DFQATT and CDR2 is SNEGSKA (reference sequence). CDR3 size: 15 residues. The CDR3 loop reads CSARKGGTAQETQYF.

This rearrangement joins TRBV20-1 to TRBJ2-5; lacking DNA, the TRBD2 call made by TCRdb goes unchecked. Germline CDR1 is DFQATT and CDR2 is SNEGSKA (reference sequence). The CDR3 length is 13 residues. CDR3 sequence reads: CSARDARRETQYF.

The chain has TRBV6-5 and TRBJ1-3; checking the TCRdb D call of TRBD1 is not possible without DNA. Germline CDR1 is MNHEY and CDR2 is SVGAGI. The CDR3 contains 16 residues. The CDR3 here is CASSYSSGATGNTIYF.

The V and J genes are TRBV2 and TRBJ2-1; the TCRdb call, TRBD1, lacks DNA for checking. Germline V gene sequence: CDR1 SNHLY, CDR2 FYNNEI. The CDR3 runs 14 residues. The CDR3 is CASSNRGWRREQFF.

The chain links TRBV3-1 to TRBJ2-1; TCRdb selects TRBD2, and the lack of DNA leaves this call unchecked. From germline, CDR1 is LGHDT and CDR2 YNNKEL (reference sequence). The CDR3 totals 16 residues. CDR3 residues: CASSHPLAGGVDEQFF.

This sequence joins TRBV19 and TRBJ2-5. Germline V gene lookup returns CDR1 LNHDA and CDR2 SQIVND (reference sequence). The CDR3 covers 13 residues. CDR3 protein: CASSIDSEETQYF.

The chain is built from TRBV7-3 and TRBJ1-6; TCRdb reports TRBD1, a call that lacks DNA to check it against. Germline-derived CDR1 and CDR2 are SGHTA and FQGTGA. The CDR3 extends over 14 amino acids. This CDR3 reads CASSLNGGNSPLHF.

The rearrangement joins TRBV20-1 to TRBJ2-3. The CDR3 length is 15 residues. CDR1 and CDR2 (germline): DFQATT, SNEGSKA (reference sequence). The CDR3 loop reads CSAIASLESTDTQYF.

The gene calls are TRBV13 and TRBJ2-3; TCRdb selects TRBD2, and the lack of DNA leaves this call unchecked. Germline V CDR1 and CDR2: PRHDT, FYEKMQ (reference sequence). CDR3 length: 13 residues. The CDR3 protein is CASSPGGMDTQYF.

The chain carries TRBV27 and TRBJ1-1; TCRdb proposes TRBD1, but this gene call is untestable without DNA. This CDR3 has 14 amino acids. The germline gives CDR1 MNHEY, CDR2 SMNVEV (reference sequence). The CDR3: CASRRGAGHTEAFF.

J is TRBJ2-1 and V is TRBV2. Germline CDR1 is SNHLY and CDR2 is FYNNEI. This CDR3 has 15 residues. CDR3 in amino acids: CASSEALSSYNEQFF.